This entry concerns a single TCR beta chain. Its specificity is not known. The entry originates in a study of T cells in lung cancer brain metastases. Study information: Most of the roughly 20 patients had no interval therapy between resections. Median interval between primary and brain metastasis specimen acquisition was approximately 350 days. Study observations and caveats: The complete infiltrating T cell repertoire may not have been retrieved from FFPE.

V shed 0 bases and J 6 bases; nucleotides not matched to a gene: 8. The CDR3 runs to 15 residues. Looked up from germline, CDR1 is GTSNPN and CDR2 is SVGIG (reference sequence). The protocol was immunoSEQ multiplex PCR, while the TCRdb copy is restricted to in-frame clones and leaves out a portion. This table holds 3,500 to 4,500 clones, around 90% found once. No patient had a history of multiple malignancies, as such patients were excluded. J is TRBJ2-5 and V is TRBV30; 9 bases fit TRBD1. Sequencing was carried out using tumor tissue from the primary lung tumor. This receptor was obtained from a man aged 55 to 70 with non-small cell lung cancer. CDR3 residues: CAWSVPQGAWKTQYF. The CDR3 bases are TGTGCCTGGAGTGTACCACAGGGGGCATGGAAGACCCAGTACTTC.